This TCR beta chain was identified during a study of blood T cell dynamics during melanoma immunotherapy. Study context: First-line therapy was either pembrolizumab or nivolumab with ipilimumab for metastatic melanoma. Findings of the study overall: Unlike progressors, later disease-control patients had W3 repertoires gaining clonality or diversity.

Using immunoSEQ multiplex PCR, the repertoire was profiled, and TCRdb retains in-frame clones only, with some absent. Of 15,000 to 20,000 clones listed, 90% to 95% are singletons. The sample's time point: pre-treatment baseline. Samples come from before therapy and from week 3 after the first blockade cycle. No patient had earlier systemic cancer treatment, concurrent immunosuppressants, or another active cancer. About this clone: Its cognate antigen is unknown.

The CDR3 sequence is 12 residues long. CDR1 is SGHNT, CDR2 YYREEE, per germline (reference sequence). Trimming removed 0 bases at V and 2 bases at J, with 2 bases between. This receptor was identified in a human donor with melanoma. V gene TRBV5-4 combines with J gene TRBJ1-1; D is ambiguous. Material: blood, obtained from a patient treated with checkpoint blockade. The CDR3 DNA reads TGTGCCAGCAGCTTGGACAACACTGAAGCTTTCTTT. It encodes CASSLDNTEAFF.